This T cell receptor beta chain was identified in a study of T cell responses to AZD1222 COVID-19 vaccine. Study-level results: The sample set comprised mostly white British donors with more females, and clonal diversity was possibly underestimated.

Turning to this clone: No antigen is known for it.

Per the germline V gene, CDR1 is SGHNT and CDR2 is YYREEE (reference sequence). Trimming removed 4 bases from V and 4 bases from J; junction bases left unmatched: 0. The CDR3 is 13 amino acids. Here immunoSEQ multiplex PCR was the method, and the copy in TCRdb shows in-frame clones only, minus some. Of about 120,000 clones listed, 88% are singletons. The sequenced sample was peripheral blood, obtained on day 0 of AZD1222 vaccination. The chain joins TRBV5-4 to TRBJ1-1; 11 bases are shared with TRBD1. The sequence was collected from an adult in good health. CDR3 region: CASSGTGGTEAFF. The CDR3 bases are TGTGCCAGCAGCGGGACAGGGGGCACTGAAGCTTTCTTT.